This entry describes one T cell receptor (beta chain). Antigen unknown. Deletions cut 0 bases from V and 7 bases from J, with 9 bases between. The CDR3 is 13 amino acids. Per the germline V gene, CDR1 is ENHRY and CDR2 is SYGVKD. The record originates from a study of shared clonotypes between healthy human individuals. About the study: Each donor's CD4 naive and CD4 memory cells filled three plates apiece, CD8 naive two, and CD8 memory one.

The donor cohort consisted entirely of Caucasian adults residing in Nashville, Tennessee. This table comes from immunoSEQ multiplex PCR, and its TCRdb copy is limited to in-frame clones, with some not included. The table includes about 1.1 million clones, about 80% detected once. Study-level results: Generation probability values for non-shared clonotypes were lower than those for clonotypes shared by all four donors. It was anticipated that sequencing depth would influence how many clonotypes donors shared.

Sequencing used memory CD4+ T cells from PBMCs. Subset here: CD45RA-negative fraction. This clonotype was sampled from a man between 18 and 35 years old in good health. Some clones in this sample may be carry-over from other donors' samples. This chain joins TRBV10-3 and TRBJ1-1; D perhaps matches TRBD1 (5 bases). This CDR3 reads CAISESGRLEAFF. The CDR3 bases are TGTGCCATCAGTGAGTCGGGACGGCTTGAAGCTTTCTTT.